This T cell receptor beta chain was sequenced for a study of OX40 agonist ivuxolimab in advanced cancers. Study context: The study enrolled dose-escalation patients with hepatocellular carcinoma, melanoma, renal cell or head and neck cancer. Males comprised 82.7% of the group, whose mean age was about 60 years (range 23 to 79).

The germline gives CDR1 LNHDA, CDR2 SQIVND (reference sequence). J lost 6 bases, V lost 5 bases, and 7 bases had no gene match. The length of the CDR3 is 15 residues. Method: immunoSEQ multiplex PCR; TCRdb's copy keeps in-frame clones and lacks some. The table shows approximately 40,000 clones, with roughly 80% occurring only once. The sequencing here drew on CD4+ or CD8+ T cells sorted from blood, taken in a trial of the OX40 agonist ivuxolimab. The chain has TRBV19 and TRBJ2-2; 9 bases agree with TRBD2. The TCR comes from an adult with an advanced solid tumor such as melanoma, head and neck, liver or kidney cancer. In DNA form, the CDR3 reads TGTGCCAGTAGTGTGGGACTAGCCTTGGCCGGGGAGCTGTTTTTT. It yields the protein CASSVGLALAGELFF.